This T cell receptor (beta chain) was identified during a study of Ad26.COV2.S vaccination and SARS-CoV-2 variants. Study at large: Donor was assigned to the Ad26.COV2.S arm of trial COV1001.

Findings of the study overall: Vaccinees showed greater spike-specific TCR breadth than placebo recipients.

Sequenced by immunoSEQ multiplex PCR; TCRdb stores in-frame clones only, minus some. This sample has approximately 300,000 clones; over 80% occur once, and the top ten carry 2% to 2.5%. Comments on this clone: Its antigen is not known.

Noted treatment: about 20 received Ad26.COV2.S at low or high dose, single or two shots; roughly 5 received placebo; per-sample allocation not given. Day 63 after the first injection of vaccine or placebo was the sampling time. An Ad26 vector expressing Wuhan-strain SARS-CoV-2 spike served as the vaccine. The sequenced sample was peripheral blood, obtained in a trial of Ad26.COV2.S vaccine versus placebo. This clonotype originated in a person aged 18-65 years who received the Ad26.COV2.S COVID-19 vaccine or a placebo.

The CDR3 spells CATSRGGTAINYGYTF. CDR3 in DNA: TGTGCCACCAGCAGAGGTGGGACAGCGATTAACTATGGCTACACCTTC. The rearrangement uses TRBV15 and TRBJ1-2; 7 bases are shared with TRBD1. The CDR3 has 16 residues. The V gene end was trimmed by 1 base and the J gene end by 1 base; junction bases not matched to a gene: 6. CDR1 is LNHNV and CDR2 is YYDKDF in the germline V gene (reference sequence).